This TCR beta chain was profiled in a study of T cell repertoires in cytomegalovirus infection. TCRdb used MiXCR to reprocess the reads, holding one entry per CDR3 protein. The sample carries more than 85,000 distinct CDR3 sequences, about 15% recorded once. The study, taken as a whole, reports: HLA-C-restricted, CMV-specific TCR beta clonotypes were dominant ex vivo.

This clonotype was seen at least ten times. Its specificity is unknown. The CDR3 extends over 14 amino acids. Trimming removed 3 bases from V and 7 bases from J, with 12 bases in between. The material sequenced was PBMCs. This sequence originates from a human donor in good health (CMV status not recorded). Some clones in this sample may be carry-over from other donors' samples. The chain couples TRBV12-3 or TRBV12-4 to TRBJ1-4; D unresolved. In DNA form, the CDR3 reads TGTGCCAGCAGTTTTGGCAGGCGCCGTGAAAAACTGTTTTTT. Protein product: CASSFGRRREKLFF.